This T cell receptor (beta chain) was documented in a study of cytomegalovirus exposure and HLA in healthy donors. Nominally healthy donors provided the samples, though records likely missed some immune exposures. For this clone: Its antigen is not known.

This CDR3 has 14 amino acids. Trimming shortened V by 3 bases and J by 6 bases, and 11 bases separated the two germline ends. Looked up from germline, CDR1 is MDHEN and CDR2 is SYDVKM. Whole-study results and caveats: TCR beta chain V- and J-gene trimming was linked, in a later analysis, to a missense variant in DCLRE1C. TCR beta V segments were, for the most part, productive about 87% or about 30% of the time in an earlier analysis.

PCR used 60 Vbeta primers and 13 Jbeta primers. Repertoires were generated with immunoSEQ multiplex PCR, while TCRdb's copy carries only in-frame clones and drops some. The profile covers 130,000 to 150,000 clones, with approximately 70% appearing a single time and 1.5% to 2% taken by the ten largest. The gene calls are TRBV28 and TRBJ2-2; a weak D match, TRBD2 (5 bases). Material for sequencing was PBMCs. This TCR was recovered from a woman aged 18-35 years in good health and CMV-seronegative. CDR3 sequence: CASSFSGLAGELFF. CDR3 sequence (DNA): TGTGCCAGCAGTTTTTCGGGGTTGGCCGGGGAGCTGTTTTTT.